Below, one T cell receptor beta chain is given with its context. Its antigen is not yet known. Base qualities are not at hand, and no much larger clone is one base apart. The TCR beta CDR3 regions were amplified from the RNA transcripts. For the first round of RT-PCR on the TCR CDR3, the HTBI primer set was used together with the Qiagen OneStep RT-PCR kit. The libraries were constructed in a second round of multiplex PCR and then size-selected and purified. The libraries were sequenced on an Illumina HiSeq2000 using paired-end 100 bp reads. The authors' analysis ran thus. Raw data were processed with SOAPnuke, discarding reads with adapters, uncalled bases, mean Phred below 15, or no exact constant-primer or identifier match. High-quality paired reads were merged with COPE v1.2.5, and unique nucleotide sequences were defined as clonotypes. Clonotypes were aligned to IMGT TRBV, TRBD and TRBJ reference segments using MiTCR v1.1. The analysis was restricted to V-J combinations with a frequency above 0.0001, which together covered just over 98% of the repertoires. The TCS score was defined as F50 (clonal expansion) divided by E x V (chaos), with BLOSUM62-based TCRdist calculated between CDR3 peptides within each V-J. Welch's t-statistics and random forest reduced roughly 500 V-J features to 10 to 15, which were used in a naive Bayes classifier (R e1071). TCRdb reprocessing: public reads trimmed at Q25 with fastp, clones called with MiXCR, in-frame beta chains kept. Rows matching on CDR3 protein sequence are summarized as one entry with the most common DNA and genes. TCRdb's processing, not the study's, gives the V and J calls here. Here the sample has around 530,000 distinct CDR3 sequences; 15% to 20% occur a single time. The ten largest clones represent 15% to 20% of the sample.

These data originate in a study of T cells in Graves' hyperthyroidism and ophthalmopathy (dated by TCRdb to the late 2010s). As for the study more broadly: Peripheral blood was collected at initial diagnosis, before any treatment. TCR V-J signatures able to tell the groups apart were searched for in a discovery cohort of more than 90 patients, of whom 43 had Graves' ophthalmopathy and some 60 had stable Graves' hyperthyroidism. Prospective prediction of ophthalmopathy was tested in an independent validation cohort consisting of 18 to 20 hyperthyroidism patients and more than 15 patients who later progressed to ophthalmopathy. The 100 discovery patients were randomly split 7:3 into training and test sets. The study also compared thyroid tissue and blood T-cell repertoires from more than five Graves' hyperthyroidism patients. Once sampling was done, hyperthyroidism patients were given methimazole at a starting dose of 30 mg daily, whereas ophthalmopathy patients were given high-dose intravenous methylprednisolone. TCR Vbeta CDR3 sequencing of 130 to 150 peripheral blood samples (roughly 43 ophthalmopathy, over 70 hyperthyroidism and roughly 17 progressor patients) is reported in the paper.

General conclusions and limits of the study: Ophthalmopathy was separated from stable hyperthyroidism by a 13 V-J signature model, with about 86% sensitivity and about 81% specificity obtained in cross-validation and 80%/75% obtained in testing. Most expanded thyroid clonotypes (frequency above 0.001) were also detected in blood, a finding suggesting that blood repertoires may reflect thyroid immune responses. Sample size was not statistically predetermined, and investigators were not blinded to group allocation. In validation, the model predicted progression to ophthalmopathy with 65% to 71% sensitivity and 72% to 85% specificity, a median of about 6.7 months before onset.

Ophthalmopathy patients had moderately to severely active disease, Clinical Activity Score of at least 3, NOSPECS grade of at least 4, and duration under 3 months. The study excluded patients with uncontrolled infections, other autoimmune diseases, pregnancy or lactation. Diagnoses were based on clinical symptoms, serum thyroxine and TRAb, thyroid ultrasound and orbital computed tomography. Ficoll-Paque density gradient centrifugation was used to isolate PBMCs from around 10 ml of fresh peripheral blood. Total RNA was extracted using Trizol reagent, and RNA quality was assessed on an Agilent 2100 Bioanalyzer. The sequenced material came from blood. This TCR was sampled from a woman aged 18-30 years with Graves' ophthalmopathy.

The DNA sequence is TGCAGCCGGGGGACGATGGGTGAAAAACTGTTTTTT. Translated, this gives CSRGTMGEKLFF. The chain was built from TRBV20-1 and TRBJ1-4, and perhaps TRBD1 as D gene, on 5 matching bases. The CDR3 measures 12 amino acids from cysteine to phenylalanine. This entry keeps only the CDR3 DNA: 36 bases, framed from base 1. The germline V gene (reference sequence) provides CDR1 DFQATT and CDR2 SNEGSKA.